These T cell receptor beta chains were read from a single sample in a study of blood T cell repertoires in COVID-19. The repertoire was sequenced with immunoSEQ multiplex PCR; TCRdb's copy has only in-frame clones and lacks some. The profile covers roughly 55,000 clones, with around 84% appearing a single time and 12% taken by the ten largest. Material for sequencing was peripheral blood. All receptors derive from a man in his 70s with active COVID-19. Both conserved end residues are part of each CDR3. The order of the fields is D gene, V gene, J gene, clone size, CDR3 protein, CDR3 DNA. The D gene is left open where the match is weak. Only part of the rows carry a size: once, few, many, or a class if the clone is expanded.

D: NA
V: TRBV5-1
J: TRBJ1-1
size: NA
CDR3: CASSLDRLNTEAFF
DNA: TGCGCCAGCAGCTTGGACAGGTTGAACACTGAAGCTTTCTTT

D: NA
V: TRBV24-1
J: TRBJ1-5
size: few
CDR3: CATRDGGFNQPQHF
DNA: TGTGCCACCAGGGACGGAGGTTTCAATCAGCCCCAGCATTTT

D: NA
V: TRBV7-9
J: TRBJ2-3
size: NA
CDR3: CASSQRGGDTQYF
DNA: TGTGCCAGCAGCCAGAGGGGGGGCGATACGCAGTATTTT

D: NA
V: TRBV29-1
J: TRBJ1-1
size: NA
CDR3: CSVEPDLNTEAFF
DNA: TGCAGCGTTGAGCCAGATTTGAACACTGAAGCTTTCTTT

D: TRBD1
V: TRBV7-3
J: TRBJ1-1
size: few
CDR3: CASSSQGGNTEAFF
DNA: TGTGCCAGCAGCTCCCAGGGGGGGAACACTGAAGCTTTCTTT

D: NA
V: TRBV7-2
J: TRBJ1-3
size: once
CDR3: CASSLGGTGGNTIYF
DNA: TGTGCCAGCAGCTTAGGAGGGACTGGTGGAAACACCATATATTTT

D: NA
V: TRBV7-9
J: TRBJ1-6
size: NA
CDR3: CASSSSGQGSSPLHF
DNA: TGTGCCAGCAGCTCAAGCGGGCAGGGCAGTTCACCCCTCCACTTT

D: NA
V: TRBV7-2
J: TRBJ1-6
size: NA
CDR3: CASSLQSPLHF
DNA: TGTGCCAGCAGCTTACAGTCGCCCCTCCACTTT

D: TRBD1
V: TRBV5-4
J: TRBJ2-7
size: NA
CDR3: CASSLVPQGDQYF
DNA: TGTGCCAGCAGCTTGGTCCCCCAGGGGGACCAGTACTTC

D: TRBD1
V: TRBV2
J: TRBJ2-6
size: once
CDR3: CATADRVGGANVLTF
DNA: TGTGCTACGGCGGACAGGGTGGGTGGGGCCAACGTCCTGACTTTC

D: TRBD1
V: TRBV4-3
J: TRBJ2-1
size: NA
CDR3: CASSHQTGGYNEQFF
DNA: TGCGCCAGCAGCCACCAGACAGGGGGCTACAATGAGCAGTTCTTC

D: TRBD2
V: TRBV4-1
J: TRBJ2-3
size: NA
CDR3: CASSLVAGRRDTQYF
DNA: TGCGCCAGCAGCCTAGTAGCGGGGCGGAGAGATACGCAGTATTTT

D: TRBD1
V: TRBV5-6
J: TRBJ2-1
size: NA
CDR3: CASSFTGTGYEQFF
DNA: TGTGCCAGCAGCTTTACCGGGACAGGGTATGAGCAGTTCTTC

D: NA
V: TRBV14
J: TRBJ1-1
size: NA
CDR3: CASSRRFGTPMNTEAFF
DNA: TGTGCCAGCAGCCGAAGATTTGGGACACCAATGAACACTGAAGCTTTCTTT

D: TRBD1
V: TRBV11-2
J: TRBJ1-6
size: NA
CDR3: CASSLVPGQGNSPLHF
DNA: TGTGCCAGCAGCTTAGTTCCGGGACAGGGGAATTCACCCCTCCACTTT

D: NA
V: TRBV11-2
J: TRBJ2-4
size: NA
CDR3: CASSLALQDIQYF
DNA: TGTGCCAGCAGCTTAGCGTTACAGGACATTCAGTACTTC

D: NA
V: TRBV12-3/TRBV12-4
J: TRBJ2-7
size: NA
CDR3: CASSFSGYEQYF
DNA: TGTGCCAGCAGTTTTTCCGGGTACGAGCAGTACTTC

D: NA
V: TRBV30
J: TRBJ1-4
size: NA
CDR3: CAWSVRVEKLFF
DNA: TGTGCCTGGAGTGTACGAGTTGAAAAACTGTTTTTT

D: NA
V: TRBV27
J: TRBJ1-1
size: NA
CDR3: CASSFWESTEAFF
DNA: TGTGCCAGCAGTTTCTGGGAGAGCACTGAAGCTTTCTTT

D: TRBD1
V: TRBV6-6
J: TRBJ2-2
size: NA
CDR3: CASSDRGTGELFF
DNA: TGTGCCAGCAGTGACAGGGGCACCGGGGAGCTGTTTTTT

D: NA
V: TRBV12-3/TRBV12-4
J: TRBJ1-1
size: NA
CDR3: CASTHPPGEAFF
DNA: TGTGCCAGCACCCACCCCCCAGGTGAAGCTTTCTTT

D: TRBD2
V: TRBV7-2
J: TRBJ2-7
size: NA
CDR3: CASSFRGVTHEQYF
DNA: TGTGCCAGCAGCTTTCGGGGGGTTACCCACGAGCAGTACTTC

D: NA
V: TRBV21-1
J: TRBJ2-7
size: once
CDR3: CASSGRQDTFYEQYF
DNA: TGTGCCAGCAGCGGCCGACAGGACACCTTCTACGAGCAGTACTTC

D: TRBD1
V: TRBV19
J: TRBJ1-4
size: once
CDR3: CASSIGQGTLKLFF
DNA: TGTGCCAGTAGTATCGGACAGGGGACCCTTAAACTGTTTTTT